This TCR beta chain derives from a study of blood T cell repertoires in COVID-19. In the study overall: From T cells, B-cell-depleted T cells, or PBMCs came the material, which was cDNA or gDNA.

The CDR3 loop spans 18 amino acids. Generated by immunoSEQ multiplex PCR, the TCRdb table keeps only in-frame clones and is missing some. The sample yields roughly 39,000 clones, 85% to 95% seen once. This clonotype was sampled from a human donor with active COVID-19. The donor label of this sample is uncertain. The specimen sequenced was peripheral blood. This chain connects TRBV1 to TRBJ2-3; TRBD2 is the table's D call, not checked against the DNA. TRBV1 is recorded as a pseudogene. CDR3 nucleotide sequence: TGCACCAGCAGCCAAGAAGGATGGGCTAGCGGGAGGGGAGATACGCAGTATTTT. It encodes CTSSQEGWASGRGDTQYF.